The clone carrying this T cell receptor beta chain was seen many times. The antigen is unknown. In the library, individual cDNA molecules carried attached unique molecular identifiers. TCRdb analysed the 5' RACE reads with MiXCR anew, one entry per CDR3 protein. The table records 55,000 to 75,000 distinct CDR3 sequences, less than 9.5% of them present only once. The sample originates from a study of early T cells in non-severe SARS-CoV-2 infection. On the study more broadly: Bulk RNA taken from unsorted whole blood was sequenced, leaving chains unpaired.

Regarding the study as a whole: Anti-spike CD8 responses were favored by VDJdb matching, which missed private and CD4 specificities.

The sample comprised whole blood. This clonotype originated in an adult who was a healthcare worker with PCR-confirmed SARS-CoV-2 infection or an uninfected control (not recorded which).

CDR3 coding DNA: TGCAGTGCTAGCGCGCCTGGTCCCAACGAGCAGTACTTC. Translation gives CSASAPGPNEQYF. This chain joins TRBV20-1 and TRBJ2-7; D uncertain. Trimming removed 3 bases from V and 5 bases from J, with 14 bases in between. Germline loops: CDR1 DFQATT, CDR2 SNEGSKA (reference sequence). This CDR3 is built from 13 residues.